Listed below are T cell receptor beta chains from one sample, sequenced in a study of blood T cell repertoires in COVID-19. Produced via immunoSEQ multiplex PCR; TCRdb's table is partial and in-frame only. Of under 200,000 clones in the sample, about 89% are singletons; the top ten hold 2.5% to 4%. Material: peripheral blood. The receptors shown here come from a man aged 70-80 years with acute or convalescent COVID-19. CDR3s include the opening cysteine and the closing phenylalanine or tryptophan. The order of the fields is J gene, D gene, V gene, clone size, CDR3 protein, CDR3 DNA. A D gene is named only where the DNA matches it firmly. A row's size may be missing; if present it is once, few, many or a size class.

j_call: TRBJ2-2; d_call: .; v_call: TRBV25-1; clone_size: .; cdr3_aa: CASSLLTGELFF; cdr3_nt: TGTGCCAGCAGTCTATTAACGGGGGAGCTGTTTTTT
j_call: TRBJ2-5; d_call: .; v_call: TRBV7-2; clone_size: .; cdr3_aa: CASSTYRETQYF; cdr3_nt: TGTGCCAGCAGCACCTATAGAGAGACCCAGTACTTC
j_call: TRBJ1-1; d_call: .; v_call: TRBV5-5; clone_size: .; cdr3_aa: CASSLYRENTEAFF; cdr3_nt: TGTGCCAGCAGCTTGTACAGAGAGAACACTGAAGCTTTCTTT
j_call: TRBJ1-5; d_call: TRBD1; v_call: TRBV4-2; clone_size: .; cdr3_aa: CASSHRDRVNQPQHF; cdr3_nt: TGTGCCAGCAGCCACCGGGACAGGGTAAATCAGCCCCAGCATTTT
j_call: TRBJ2-1; d_call: TRBD1; v_call: TRBV28; clone_size: .; cdr3_aa: CASSFGQGAGNEQFF; cdr3_nt: TGTGCCAGCAGTTTTGGGCAGGGGGCCGGGAATGAGCAGTTCTTC
j_call: TRBJ1-1; d_call: .; v_call: TRBV4-3; clone_size: many; cdr3_aa: CASSHDSIRPPRSNTEAFF; cdr3_nt: TGCGCCAGCAGCCACGACTCAATCCGACCGCCGAGGTCGAACACTGAAGCTTTCTTT
j_call: TRBJ2-1; d_call: TRBD1; v_call: TRBV11-2; clone_size: once; cdr3_aa: CASSPWGGPGQGWNEQFF; cdr3_nt: TGTGCCAGCAGCCCTTGGGGTGGGCCGGGACAGGGGTGGAATGAGCAGTTCTTC
j_call: TRBJ2-1; d_call: .; v_call: TRBV4-1; clone_size: few; cdr3_aa: CASSPNSDYEQFF; cdr3_nt: TGCGCCAGCAGCCCCAACTCGGACTATGAGCAGTTCTTC
j_call: TRBJ2-2; d_call: TRBD2; v_call: TRBV28; clone_size: .; cdr3_aa: CASSFGLAGGPGELFF; cdr3_nt: TGTGCCAGCAGTTTCGGACTAGCGGGAGGGCCCGGGGAGCTGTTTTTT
j_call: TRBJ2-1; d_call: TRBD2; v_call: TRBV4-2; clone_size: .; cdr3_aa: CASSQERRGLLGEQFF; cdr3_nt: TGTGCCAGCAGCCAAGAAAGGCGGGGACTACTCGGTGAGCAGTTCTTC
j_call: TRBJ2-5; d_call: TRBD2; v_call: TRBV6-5; clone_size: .; cdr3_aa: CASHSGGAGTQYF; cdr3_nt: TGTGCCAGCCATAGCGGGGGGGCCGGGACCCAGTACTTC
j_call: TRBJ1-4; d_call: TRBD1; v_call: TRBV2; clone_size: .; cdr3_aa: CASSAGTGRATNEKLFF; cdr3_nt: TGTGCCAGCAGTGCAGGGACAGGGCGAGCAACTAATGAAAAACTGTTTTTT
j_call: TRBJ1-5; d_call: .; v_call: TRBV6-5; clone_size: .; cdr3_aa: CASKRGTDQPQHF; cdr3_nt: TGTGCCAGCAAGCGGGGGACGGACCAGCCCCAGCATTTT
j_call: TRBJ2-3; d_call: .; v_call: TRBV2; clone_size: few; cdr3_aa: CASRLRDTSTDTQYF; cdr3_nt: TGTGCCAGCAGACTCCGGGACACTAGCACAGATACGCAGTATTTT
j_call: TRBJ1-1; d_call: .; v_call: TRBV6-5; clone_size: .; cdr3_aa: CASWDIPNTEAFF; cdr3_nt: TGTGCCAGCTGGGACATCCCGAACACTGAAGCTTTCTTT
j_call: TRBJ2-1; d_call: TRBD2; v_call: TRBV11-2; clone_size: .; cdr3_aa: CASSSRLAGLGEQFF; cdr3_nt: TGTGCCAGCAGCTCCAGACTAGCGGGGCTCGGTGAGCAGTTCTTC
j_call: TRBJ2-2; d_call: TRBD1; v_call: TRBV11-3; clone_size: .; cdr3_aa: CASSTRQGLDGELFF; cdr3_nt: TGTGCCAGCAGCACACGACAGGGGTTGGACGGGGAGCTGTTTTTT
j_call: TRBJ1-4; d_call: .; v_call: TRBV28; clone_size: .; cdr3_aa: CASSLGGRGGEKLFF; cdr3_nt: TGTGCCAGCAGTTTGGGGGGCAGGGGAGGGGAAAAACTGTTTTTT
j_call: TRBJ2-1; d_call: TRBD1; v_call: TRBV7-9; clone_size: .; cdr3_aa: CASSPGAGTAYNEQFF; cdr3_nt: TGTGCCAGCAGCCCTGGGGCCGGGACAGCGTACAATGAGCAGTTCTTC
j_call: TRBJ2-7; d_call: .; v_call: TRBV30; clone_size: .; cdr3_aa: CAWRADISYEQYF; cdr3_nt: TGTGCCTGGAGGGCGGATATCTCCTACGAGCAGTACTTC
j_call: TRBJ1-3; d_call: .; v_call: TRBV21-1; clone_size: .; cdr3_aa: CASSKSRETATIYF; cdr3_nt: TGTGCCAGCAGCAAAAGCCGCGAGACAGCCACCATATATTTT
j_call: TRBJ2-7; d_call: TRBD1; v_call: TRBV28; clone_size: few; cdr3_aa: CASSRHRGRDEQYF; cdr3_nt: TGTGCCAGCAGTCGACACAGGGGAAGGGACGAGCAGTACTTC
j_call: TRBJ2-1; d_call: .; v_call: TRBV3-1/TRBV3-2; clone_size: .; cdr3_aa: CASSFDSSSYNEQFF; cdr3_nt: TGTGCCAGCAGTTTCGACTCGAGCTCCTACAATGAGCAGTTCTTC
j_call: TRBJ1-2; d_call: .; v_call: TRBV6-5; clone_size: .; cdr3_aa: CASTEGGGWYGYTF; cdr3_nt: TGTGCCAGCACCGAAGGGGGGGGTTGGTATGGCTACACCTTC
j_call: TRBJ2-1; d_call: TRBD2; v_call: TRBV5-1; clone_size: .; cdr3_aa: CASSRSTSTGTSGIPSYNEQFF; cdr3_nt: TGCGCCAGCAGCCGATCCACATCTACCGGGACTAGCGGGATTCCCTCCTACAATGAGCAGTTCTTC
j_call: TRBJ1-4; d_call: .; v_call: TRBV7-6; clone_size: .; cdr3_aa: CASSFRHLQATNEKLFF; cdr3_nt: TGTGCCAGCAGCTTCCGCCACCTCCAAGCTACTAATGAAAAACTGTTTTTT
j_call: TRBJ2-5; d_call: TRBD1; v_call: TRBV29-1; clone_size: .; cdr3_aa: CSVGTGYRETQYF; cdr3_nt: TGCAGCGTCGGGACAGGCTATCGAGAGACCCAGTACTTC
j_call: TRBJ2-3; d_call: .; v_call: TRBV12-3/TRBV12-4; clone_size: once; cdr3_aa: CASSQDWATQYF; cdr3_nt: TGTGCCAGCAGTCAGGACTGGGCTACGCAGTATTTT
j_call: TRBJ2-3; d_call: .; v_call: TRBV20-1; clone_size: .; cdr3_aa: CSWRVADTQYF; cdr3_nt: TGCAGCTGGAGGGTCGCAGATACGCAGTATTTT